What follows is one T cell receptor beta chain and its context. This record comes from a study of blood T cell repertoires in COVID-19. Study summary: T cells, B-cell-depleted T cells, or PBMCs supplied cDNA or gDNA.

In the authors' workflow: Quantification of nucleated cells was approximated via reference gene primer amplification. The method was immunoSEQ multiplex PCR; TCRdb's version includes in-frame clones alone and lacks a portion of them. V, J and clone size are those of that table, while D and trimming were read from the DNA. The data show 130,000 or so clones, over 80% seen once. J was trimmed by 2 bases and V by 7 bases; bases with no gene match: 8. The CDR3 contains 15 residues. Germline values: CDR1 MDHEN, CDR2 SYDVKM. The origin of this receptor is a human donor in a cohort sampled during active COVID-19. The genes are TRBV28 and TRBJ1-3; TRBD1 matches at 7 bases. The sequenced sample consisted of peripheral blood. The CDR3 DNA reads TGTGCCAGCATAGGTTCAAGGGGGCCTGGAAACACCATATATTTT. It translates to CASIGSRGPGNTIYF.